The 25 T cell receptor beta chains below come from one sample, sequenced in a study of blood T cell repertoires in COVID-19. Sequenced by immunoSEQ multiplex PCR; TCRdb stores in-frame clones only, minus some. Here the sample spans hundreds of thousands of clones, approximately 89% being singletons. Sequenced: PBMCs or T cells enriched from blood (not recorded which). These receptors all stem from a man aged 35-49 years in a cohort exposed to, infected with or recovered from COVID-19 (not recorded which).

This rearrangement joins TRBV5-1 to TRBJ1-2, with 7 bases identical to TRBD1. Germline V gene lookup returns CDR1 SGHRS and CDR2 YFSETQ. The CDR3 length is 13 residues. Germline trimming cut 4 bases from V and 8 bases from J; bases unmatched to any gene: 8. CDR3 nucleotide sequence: TGCGCCAGCAGCCCCCAGGGGGAGTCAGGCTACACCTTC. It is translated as CASSPQGESGYTF.

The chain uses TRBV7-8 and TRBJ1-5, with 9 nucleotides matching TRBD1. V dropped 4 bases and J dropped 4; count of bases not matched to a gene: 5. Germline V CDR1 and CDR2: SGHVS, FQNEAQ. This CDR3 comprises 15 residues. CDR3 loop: CASSSGTGWNQPQHF. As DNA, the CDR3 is TGTGCCAGCAGCTCCGGGACAGGGTGGAATCAGCCCCAGCATTTT.

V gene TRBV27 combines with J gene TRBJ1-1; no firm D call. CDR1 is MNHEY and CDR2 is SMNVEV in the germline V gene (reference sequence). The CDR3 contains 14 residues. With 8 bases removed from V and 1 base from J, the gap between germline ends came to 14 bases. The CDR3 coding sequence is TGTGCCAGCCGAGAACTAATCCCGAACACTGAAGCTTTCTTT. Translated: CASRELIPNTEAFF.

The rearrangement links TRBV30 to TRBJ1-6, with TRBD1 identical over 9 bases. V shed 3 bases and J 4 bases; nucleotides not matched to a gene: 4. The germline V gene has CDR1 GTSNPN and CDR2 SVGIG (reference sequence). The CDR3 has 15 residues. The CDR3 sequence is CAWRDRGPYNSPLHF. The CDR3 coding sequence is TGTGCCTGGAGGGACAGGGGTCCATATAATTCACCCCTCCACTTT.

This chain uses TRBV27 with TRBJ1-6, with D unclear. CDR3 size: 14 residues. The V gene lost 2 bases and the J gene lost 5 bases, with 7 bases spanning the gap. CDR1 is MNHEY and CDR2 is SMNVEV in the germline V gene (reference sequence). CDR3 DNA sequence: TGTGCCAGCAGTTTAGGTCAGAATAATTCACCCCTCCACTTT. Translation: CASSLGQNNSPLHF.

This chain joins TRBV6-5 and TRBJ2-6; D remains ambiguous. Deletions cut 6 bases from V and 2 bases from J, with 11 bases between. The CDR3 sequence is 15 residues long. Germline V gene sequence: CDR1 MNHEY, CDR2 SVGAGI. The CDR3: CASRITVAGANVLTF. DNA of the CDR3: TGTGCCAGCAGAATTACAGTTGCTGGGGCCAACGTCCTGACTTTC.

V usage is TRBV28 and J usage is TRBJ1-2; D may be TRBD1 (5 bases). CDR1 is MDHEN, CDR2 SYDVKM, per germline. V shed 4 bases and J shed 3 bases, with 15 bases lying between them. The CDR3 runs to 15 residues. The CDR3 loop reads CASSSPPDTDYGYTF. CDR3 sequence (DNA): TGTGCCAGCAGTTCTCCGCCGGACACAGACTATGGCTACACCTTC.

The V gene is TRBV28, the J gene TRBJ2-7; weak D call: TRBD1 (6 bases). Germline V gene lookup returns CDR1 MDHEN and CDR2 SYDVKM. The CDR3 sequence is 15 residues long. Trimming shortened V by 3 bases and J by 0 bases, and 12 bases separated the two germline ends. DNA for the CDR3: TGTGCCAGCAGTTTTAGGGGGACCCACTCCTACGAGCAGTACTTC. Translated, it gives CASSFRGTHSYEQYF.

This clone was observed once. CDR3 sequence (DNA): TGTGCCAACACTATTGAAGCTTTCTTT. Translation gives CANTIEAFF. The chain couples TRBV6-4 to TRBJ1-1; D call uncertain. Germline CDR1 reads MRHNA; CDR2 reads SNTAGT. This CDR3 spans 9 amino acids. With 10 bases removed from V and 7 bases from J, the gap between germline ends came to 7 bases.

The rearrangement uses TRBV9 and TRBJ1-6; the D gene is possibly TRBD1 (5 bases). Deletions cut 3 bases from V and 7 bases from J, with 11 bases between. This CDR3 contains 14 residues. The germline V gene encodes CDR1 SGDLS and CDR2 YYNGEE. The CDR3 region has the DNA TGTGCCAGCAGCGCGGGACTTGGAAATTCACCCCTCCACTTT. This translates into CASSAGLGNSPLHF.

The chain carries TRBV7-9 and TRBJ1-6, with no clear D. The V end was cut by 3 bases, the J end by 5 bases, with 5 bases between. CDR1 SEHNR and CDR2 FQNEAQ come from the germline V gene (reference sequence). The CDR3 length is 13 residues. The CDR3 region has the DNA TGTGCCAGCAGCTTTCGTCATAATTCACCCCTCCACTTT. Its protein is CASSFRHNSPLHF.

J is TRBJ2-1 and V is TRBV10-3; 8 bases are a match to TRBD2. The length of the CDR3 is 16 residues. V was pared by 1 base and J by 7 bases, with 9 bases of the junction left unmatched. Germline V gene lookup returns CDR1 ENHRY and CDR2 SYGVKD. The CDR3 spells CAISELASGLPNEQFF. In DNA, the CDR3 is TGTGCCATCAGTGAGTTAGCTAGCGGGTTGCCTAATGAGCAGTTCTTC.

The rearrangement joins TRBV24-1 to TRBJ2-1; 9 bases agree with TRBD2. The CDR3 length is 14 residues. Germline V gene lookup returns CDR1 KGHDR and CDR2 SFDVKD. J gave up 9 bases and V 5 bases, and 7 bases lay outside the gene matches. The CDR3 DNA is TGTGCCACCAGTGCCCCGGATAGCGGGAGTGAGCAGTTCTTC. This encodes CATSAPDSGSEQFF.

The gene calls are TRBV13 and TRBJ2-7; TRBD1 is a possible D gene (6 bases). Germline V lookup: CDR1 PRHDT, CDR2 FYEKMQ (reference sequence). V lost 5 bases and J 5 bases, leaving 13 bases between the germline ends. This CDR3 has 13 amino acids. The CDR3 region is CASSRGSLNEQYF. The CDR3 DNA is TGTGCCAGCAGCAGGGGGTCCCTCAACGAGCAGTACTTC.

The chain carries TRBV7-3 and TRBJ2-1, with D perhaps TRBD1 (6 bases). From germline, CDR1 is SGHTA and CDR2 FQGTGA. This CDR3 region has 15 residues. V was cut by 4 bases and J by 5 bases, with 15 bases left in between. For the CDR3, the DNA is TGTGCCAGCAGCTGGAAGTTGACAGGAAACAATGAGCAGTTCTTC. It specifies CASSWKLTGNNEQFF.

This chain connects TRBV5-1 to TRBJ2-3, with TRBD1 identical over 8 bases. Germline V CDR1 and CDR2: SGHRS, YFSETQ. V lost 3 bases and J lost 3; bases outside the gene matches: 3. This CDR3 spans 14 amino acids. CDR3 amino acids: CASSSGTGTDTQYF. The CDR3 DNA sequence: TGCGCCAGCAGCTCGGGGACAGGAACAGATACGCAGTATTTT.

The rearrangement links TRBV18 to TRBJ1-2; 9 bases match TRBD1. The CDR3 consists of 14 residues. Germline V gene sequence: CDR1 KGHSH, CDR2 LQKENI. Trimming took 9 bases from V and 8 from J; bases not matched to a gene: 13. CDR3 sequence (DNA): TGTGCCAGTTCGCCGGGACAGGGTATAGAGGGCTACACCTTC. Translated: CASSPGQGIEGYTF. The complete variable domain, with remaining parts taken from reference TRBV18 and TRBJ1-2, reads NAGVMQNPRHLVRRRGQEARLRCSPMKGHSHVYWYRQLPEEGLKFMVYLQKENIIDESGMPKERFSAEFPKEGPSILRIQQVVRGDSAAYFCASSPGQGIEGYTFGSGTRLTVV.

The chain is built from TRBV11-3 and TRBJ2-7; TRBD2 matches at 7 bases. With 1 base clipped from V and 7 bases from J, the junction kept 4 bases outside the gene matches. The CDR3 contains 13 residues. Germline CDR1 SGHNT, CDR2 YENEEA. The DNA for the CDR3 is TGTGCCAGCAGCTTAGGAATGGGGGGGGAGCAGTACTTC. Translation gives CASSLGMGGEQYF.

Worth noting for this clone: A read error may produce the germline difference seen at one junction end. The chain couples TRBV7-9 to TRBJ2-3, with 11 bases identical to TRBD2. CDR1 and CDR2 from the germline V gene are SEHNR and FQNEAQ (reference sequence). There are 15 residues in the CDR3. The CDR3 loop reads CASSPAGTSGSSRNF. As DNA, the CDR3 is TGTGCCAGCAGCCCAGCGGGCACTAGCGGGAGCAGTCGGAATTTT. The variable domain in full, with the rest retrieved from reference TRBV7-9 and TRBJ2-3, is DTGVSQNPRHKITKRGQNVTFRCDPISEHNRLYWYRQTLGQGPEFLTYFQNEAQLEKSRLLSDRFSAERPKGSFSTLEIQRTEQGDSAMYLCASSPAGTSGSSRNFGPGTRLTVL.

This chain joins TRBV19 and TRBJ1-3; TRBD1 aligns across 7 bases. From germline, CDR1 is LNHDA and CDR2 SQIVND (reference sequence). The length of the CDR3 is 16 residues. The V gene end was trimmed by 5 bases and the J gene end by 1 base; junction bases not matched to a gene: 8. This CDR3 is CASSSRTGLSGNTIYF. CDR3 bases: TGTGCCAGTAGTTCTCGGACAGGCTTGTCTGGAAACACCATATATTTT.

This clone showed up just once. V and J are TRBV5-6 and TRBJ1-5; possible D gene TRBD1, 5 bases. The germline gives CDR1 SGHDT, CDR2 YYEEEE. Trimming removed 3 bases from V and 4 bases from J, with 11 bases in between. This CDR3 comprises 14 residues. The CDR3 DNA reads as TGTGCCAGCAGCTACGGACACAGTAATCAGCCCCAGCATTTT. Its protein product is CASSYGHSNQPQHF.

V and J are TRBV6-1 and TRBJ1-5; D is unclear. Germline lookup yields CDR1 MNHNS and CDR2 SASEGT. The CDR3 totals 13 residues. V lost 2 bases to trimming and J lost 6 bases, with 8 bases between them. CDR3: CASSELWSQPQHF. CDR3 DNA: TGTGCCAGCAGTGAACTGTGGAGTCAGCCCCAGCATTTT.

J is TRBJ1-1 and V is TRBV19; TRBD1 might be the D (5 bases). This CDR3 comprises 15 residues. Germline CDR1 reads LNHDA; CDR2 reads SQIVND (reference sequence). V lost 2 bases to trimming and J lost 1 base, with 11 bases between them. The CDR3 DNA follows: TGTGCCAGTAGTATAAACGACAGACCGAACACTGAAGCTTTCTTT. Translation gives CASSINDRPNTEAFF.

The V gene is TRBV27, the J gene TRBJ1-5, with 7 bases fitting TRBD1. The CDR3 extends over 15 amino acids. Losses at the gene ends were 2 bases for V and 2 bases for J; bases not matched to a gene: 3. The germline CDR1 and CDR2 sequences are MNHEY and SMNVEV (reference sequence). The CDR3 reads CASSLRQGGNQPQHF. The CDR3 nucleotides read TGTGCCAGCAGTTTACGGCAGGGGGGCAATCAGCCCCAGCATTTT.

CDR3 nucleotides: TGTGCCAGCTTGGAAACTAGCGGGAGAGGTGAGCAGTTCTTC. Translated, it gives CASLETSGRGEQFF. The chain couples TRBV6-5 to TRBJ2-1; TRBD2 aligns across 11 bases. Germline trimming cut 8 bases from V and 9 bases from J; bases unmatched to any gene: 9. The length of the CDR3 is 14 residues. The germline gives CDR1 MNHEY, CDR2 SVGAGI.